A selection of T cell receptor beta chains follows, all from one sample in a study of T cell changes during pregnancy in multiple sclerosis. Assay used: immunoSEQ multiplex PCR; TCRdb lists only in-frame clones, some missing. There are 45,000 or so clones in the sample; less than 95% occur only once, and about 3.1% lies in the top ten. Sample: CD8+ T cells from peripheral blood mononuclear cells, taken in the second trimester of pregnancy. These receptors all stem from a female donor with multiple sclerosis, enrolled in a pregnancy study. Each CDR3 is given with its conserved first and last residue. A D gene is named only where the DNA matches it firmly. Only part of the rows carry a size: once, few, many, or a class if the clone is expanded.

d_gene	abundance	v_gene	j_gene	CDR3aa	CDR3nt
TRBD1	NA	TRBV11-2	TRBJ1-1	CASSLIGGRGEAFF	TGTGCCAGCAGCTTAATAGGGGGCAGGGGTGAAGCTTTCTTT
NA	NA	TRBV10-3	TRBJ1-5	CAIRGDSNQPQHF	TGTGCCATCAGGGGCGATAGCAATCAGCCCCAGCATTTT
NA	NA	TRBV7-2	TRBJ2-1	CASSSAYNEQFF	TGTGCCAGCAGCTCAGCCTACAATGAGCAGTTCTTC
NA	NA	TRBV7-2	TRBJ1-4	CASRGGGDEKLFF	TGTGCCAGCAGAGGAGGCGGAGATGAAAAACTGTTTTTT
NA	NA	TRBV6-1	TRBJ1-1	CASSDLAGNTEAFF	TGTGCCAGCAGTGACCTGGCAGGGAACACTGAAGCTTTCTTT
NA	NA	TRBV25-1	TRBJ2-2	CASRDTNTGELFF	TGTGCCAGCAGAGACACGAACACCGGGGAGCTGTTTTTT
NA	NA	TRBV19	TRBJ1-1	CASTTGGNTEAFF	TGTGCCAGTACGACCGGGGGAAACACTGAAGCTTTCTTT
TRBD2	NA	TRBV11-2	TRBJ2-5	CASSSGLAGAQETQYF	TGTGCCAGCAGCTCGGGACTAGCGGGGGCACAAGAGACCCAGTACTTC
TRBD2	NA	TRBV2	TRBJ2-3	CASMVLAGGTDTQYF	TGTGCCAGCATGGTACTAGCGGGGGGCACAGATACGCAGTATTTT
NA	NA	TRBV13	TRBJ2-7	CASSPGGEASPSYEQYF	TGTGCCAGCAGCCCCGGCGGAGAGGCAAGCCCCTCCTACGAGCAGTACTTC
NA	once	TRBV4-3	TRBJ2-1	CASSHRMAGPGNEQFF	TGCGCCAGCAGCCACCGTATGGCGGGGCCAGGTAATGAGCAGTTCTTC
TRBD1	NA	TRBV29-1	TRBJ1-1	CSVPDRGSTEAFF	TGCAGCGTCCCGGACAGGGGGAGCACTGAAGCTTTCTTT
NA	NA	TRBV4-2	TRBJ2-7	CASSQGSQSLYEQYF	TGTGCCAGCAGCCAAGGCTCTCAGTCGTTGTACGAGCAGTACTTC
NA	NA	TRBV7-3	TRBJ2-2	CASSSQGRGELFF	TGTGCCAGCAGCTCACAGGGGAGGGGGGAGCTGTTTTTT
TRBD2	NA	TRBV4-3	TRBJ2-1	CASSPSGAYNEQFF	TGCGCCAGCAGCCCTAGCGGGGCTTACAATGAGCAGTTCTTC
TRBD1	NA	TRBV7-9	TRBJ2-3	CASSTGQGATDTQYF	TGTGCCAGCAGCACCGGACAGGGGGCAACAGATACGCAGTATTTT
NA	NA	TRBV30	TRBJ1-2	CAWSVTGVWGYTF	TGTGCCTGGAGTGTAACAGGCGTCTGGGGCTACACCTTC
TRBD1	NA	TRBV27	TRBJ2-7	CASILTGPYEQYF	TGTGCCAGCATTCTGACAGGGCCCTACGAGCAGTACTTC
NA	NA	TRBV9	TRBJ1-3	CASSEDNSGNTIYF	TGTGCCAGCAGCGAGGACAACTCTGGAAACACCATATATTTT
TRBD1	NA	TRBV2	TRBJ2-1	CASVYRDSYNEQFF	TGTGCCAGCGTATATAGGGACAGCTACAATGAGCAGTTCTTC
NA	NA	TRBV7-9	TRBJ1-1	CASSFAGYDTEAFF	TGTGCCAGCAGCTTCGCGGGGTACGACACTGAAGCTTTCTTT
NA	NA	TRBV13	TRBJ1-2	CASSDRTGYTF	TGTGCCAGCAGCGACCGGACAGGCTACACCTTC
TRBD1	NA	TRBV27	TRBJ1-1	CASSPLRGNEGNTEAFF	TGTGCCAGCAGTCCCCTCAGGGGGAACGAAGGGAACACTGAAGCTTTCTTT
TRBD1	NA	TRBV6-5	TRBJ1-2	CASSYATGGFYGYTF	TGTGCCAGCAGTTACGCGACAGGGGGCTTCTATGGCTACACCTTC
NA	NA	TRBV9	TRBJ2-7	CASSPLAASTYEQYF	TGTGCCAGCAGCCCCCTGGCAGCTAGTACCTACGAGCAGTACTTC
NA	NA	TRBV15	TRBJ1-5	CATSRAGSMGQPQHF	TGTGCCACCAGCAGAGCGGGGTCCATGGGTCAGCCCCAGCATTTT
NA	NA	TRBV6-6	TRBJ1-1	CASTHGGSEAFF	TGTGCCAGCACCCACGGGGGGAGTGAAGCTTTCTTT
NA	NA	TRBV19	TRBJ1-4	CASSLGTRARHEKLFF	TGTGCCAGTAGTCTCGGGACACGGGCTAGGCATGAAAAACTGTTTTTT
NA	few	TRBV5-8	TRBJ1-6	CASSPEVGSPLHF	TGTGCCAGCAGCCCGGAGGTTGGTTCACCCCTCCACTTT
NA	NA	TRBV19	TRBJ1-2	CASSPGPYGYTF	TGTGCCAGTAGCCCAGGGCCATATGGCTACACCTTC
TRBD1	NA	TRBV5-4	TRBJ2-3	CASSGDVRTGVTDTQYF	TGTGCCAGCAGCGGGGACGTCCGGACAGGGGTGACAGATACGCAGTATTTT
TRBD1	NA	TRBV7-2	TRBJ2-5	CASSLGQPQETQYF	TGTGCCAGCAGCCTGGGACAGCCCCAAGAGACCCAGTACTTC
NA	once	TRBV11-1	TRBJ1-1	CASSLASTGRTEAFF	TGTGCCAGCAGCTTAGCGTCGACAGGAAGGACTGAAGCTTTCTTT
NA	NA	TRBV6-1	TRBJ1-5	CASSEEYSTNQPQHF	TGTGCCAGCAGTGAAGAATACAGTACCAATCAGCCCCAGCATTTT
NA	NA	TRBV19	TRBJ1-5	CASSIGQGSNQPQHF	TGTGCCAGTAGTATAGGGCAGGGGAGCAATCAGCCCCAGCATTTT
TRBD2	NA	TRBV7-9	TRBJ2-1	CASSLGGGYNEQFF	TGTGCCAGCAGCTTAGGGGGGGGATACAATGAGCAGTTCTTC
NA	NA	TRBV5-1	TRBJ2-7	CASSAGTLRSYEQYF	TGCGCCAGCAGCGCGGGGACTCTCCGCTCCTACGAGCAGTACTTC
TRBD1	NA	TRBV27	TRBJ1-1	CASSSGQGGEAFF	TGTGCCAGCAGTTCGGGACAGGGGGGGGAGGCTTTCTTT
NA	NA	TRBV27	TRBJ2-7	CASSLAAGAAYEQYF	TGTGCCAGCAGTTTGGCGGCGGGGGCCGCCTACGAGCAGTACTTC
NA	NA	TRBV7-2	TRBJ2-7	CASSFGRAYEQYF	TGTGCCAGCAGCTTTGGCAGGGCCTACGAGCAGTACTTC
TRBD2	NA	TRBV6-1	TRBJ2-1	CACGTSYYNEQFF	TGTGCCTGCGGGACTAGCTATTACAATGAGCAGTTCTTC
TRBD1	NA	TRBV7-9	TRBJ2-5	CASSPNRGVSTETQYF	TGTGCCAGCAGCCCAAACAGGGGGGTTTCAACGGAGACCCAGTACTTC
NA	NA	TRBV6-1	TRBJ1-5	CASSAFSQSNQPQHF	TGTGCCAGCAGTGCCTTTTCCCAGAGCAATCAGCCCCAGCATTTT
NA	NA	TRBV7-2	TRBJ2-7	CASSLGWAGADEQYF	TGTGCCAGCAGCTTAGGGTGGGCGGGGGCTGACGAGCAGTACTTC